This is a list of T cell receptor beta chains from one sample in a study of human T cells and chemical hapten exposure. In TCRdb, the RACE reads were re-called with MiXCR into one record per CDR3 protein. The sample contains 150,000 to 200,000 distinct CDR3 sequences, roughly 15% of which appear only once. Sequencing used whole blood, obtained in connection with sensitization to the hapten diphenylcyclopropenone (DPC). These receptors came from a woman aged 25 to 39 with alopecia areata. Some clones in this sample may be carry-over from other donors' samples. Both conserved end residues are part of each CDR3. D genes are given only for firm matches. Size is omitted from some rows. Given values are once, few, many or a class for expanded clones.

V,size,D,J,DNA,CDR3
TRBV9,many,TRBD1,TRBJ1-5,TGTGCCAGCAGCGCCGGGACAGGCCTCAATCAGCCCCAGCATTTT,CASSAGTGLNQPQHF
TRBV7-2,few,.,TRBJ2-1,TGTGCCAGCAGGTTAGGAGCCTTGTATGAGCAGTTCTTC,CASRLGALYEQFF
TRBV6-5,many,TRBD1,TRBJ1-6,TGTGCCAGCAGATATTCAGGGGGCTTTTCACCCCTCCACTTT,CASRYSGGFSPLHF
TRBV5-1,many,.,TRBJ2-5,TGCGCCAGCAGCTTGGGATCGGGAGAGACCCAGTACTTC,CASSLGSGETQYF
TRBV28,.,TRBD1,TRBJ2-4,TGTGCCAGCAGTTTGACAGGGGAAAACATTCAGTACTTC,CASSLTGENIQYF
TRBV6-6,few,.,TRBJ2-7,TGTGCCAGCAGTTACGGAGGGGGGGGACTGGGTGAGCAGTACTTC,CASSYGGGGLGEQYF
TRBV4-1,few,.,TRBJ1-6,TGCGCCAGCAGCCGGATTGGTATCAAGGGGCGGGCGGATAATTCACCCCTCCACTTT,CASSRIGIKGRADNSPLHF
TRBV10-3,.,TRBD1,TRBJ1-5,TGTGCCATCAGTGGGACAGGGGGCAATCAGCCCCAGCATTTT,CAISGTGGNQPQHF
TRBV20-1,few,TRBD2,TRBJ2-2,TGCAGTGCTAGAGATCCCGCTAGCGGGGGCTCGGTCGGGGAGCTGTTTTTT,CSARDPASGGSVGELFF
TRBV6-2/TRBV6-3,.,.,TRBJ2-5,TGTGCCAGCAGTTACGGCCAAGAGACCCAGTACTTC,CASSYGQETQYF
TRBV6-1,.,.,TRBJ2-2,TGTGCCAGCAGTGAGACGACCTTGAACACCGGGGAGCTGTTTTTT,CASSETTLNTGELFF
TRBV6-5,.,TRBD1,TRBJ1-6,TGTGCCAGCAGTTACTGGTCGGCAGGGGGTAGGAGCTCCTATAATTCACCCCTCCACTTT,CASSYWSAGGRSSYNSPLHF
TRBV3-1,few,TRBD2,TRBJ2-5,TGTGCCAGCAGCCAAGTTCGCGGGAGGGCCGAGGAGATAAAAGAGACCCAGTACTTC,CASSQVRGRAEEIKETQYF
TRBV4-2,many,.,TRBJ1-1,TGTGCCAGCAGCCAAGATAACGGGAACACTGAAGCTTTCTTT,CASSQDNGNTEAFF
TRBV10-3,.,.,TRBJ2-5,TGTGCCATCAGCCCAGAACTGGGACCCCAAGAGACCCAGTACTTC,CAISPELGPQETQYF
TRBV5-1,few,TRBD2,TRBJ2-1,TGCGCCAGCAGCTTGGATGGCGGGGGCTCCTACAATGAGCAGTTCTTC,CASSLDGGGSYNEQFF
TRBV14,few,.,TRBJ2-1,TGTGCCAGCAGCCAAGTATACGGGGGCGGTGAGCAGTTCTTC,CASSQVYGGGEQFF
TRBV28,.,TRBD1,TRBJ1-1,TGTGCCAGCAGTCCGTCGTATAGGACAGGGTTGAACACTGAAGCTTTCTTT,CASSPSYRTGLNTEAFF
TRBV6-2/TRBV6-3,few,.,TRBJ2-2,TGTGCCAGCATATACGCGAACACCGGGGAGCTGTTTTTT,CASIYANTGELFF
TRBV29-1,.,.,TRBJ2-1,TGCAGCGTTGGACGCCACAGGAGCCCTAGCTCCTACAATGAGCAGTTCTTC,CSVGRHRSPSSYNEQFF
TRBV3-1,few,TRBD2,TRBJ2-3,TGTGCCAGCAGCCAAGTCGCGGGAGCAGCGACAGATACGCAGTATTTT,CASSQVAGAATDTQYF
TRBV6-5,few,.,TRBJ1-2,TGTGCCAGCAGTTACTCGGAGGGAGCGGGAGGCTACACCTTC,CASSYSEGAGGYTF
TRBV7-9,.,.,TRBJ2-5,TGTGCCAGCAGCCAGGACGTCTGGGGAGAGACCCAGTACTTC,CASSQDVWGETQYF
TRBV14,.,TRBD2,TRBJ2-3,TGTGCCAGCAGCTCTTTTCCGGGACTAGATTTACAGTATTTT,CASSSFPGLDLQYF
TRBV11-2,few,.,TRBJ2-2,TGTGCCAGCAGCTTTGTTCAGGGGTCCGGGGAGCTGTTTTTT,CASSFVQGSGELFF
TRBV28,many,.,TRBJ2-7,TGTGCCAGCAGTTTACAGCACAACGAGCAGTACTTC,CASSLQHNEQYF
TRBV30,many,.,TRBJ1-1,TGTGCCTGGAGCCCGGACCGATATATGAACACTGAAGCTTTCTTT,CAWSPDRYMNTEAFF
TRBV7-9,.,.,TRBJ1-1,TGTGCCAGCAGCCGCGAAGGGAGTACTGAAGCTTTCTTT,CASSREGSTEAFF
TRBV28,few,.,TRBJ2-1,TGTGCCAGCAGTGGCAATGAGCAGTTCTTC,CASSGNEQFF
TRBV20-1,few,.,TRBJ1-2,TGCAGTGCTAGAGGGGGAGTGGCTGGCTACACCTTC,CSARGGVAGYTF